The next 18 T cell receptor beta chains were all read from a single sample in a study of T cells after yellow fever vaccination. TCRdb reprocessed the 5' RACE reads with MiXCR, giving one entry per CDR3 protein. The data show 300,000 to 400,000 distinct CDR3 sequences, 8.7% seen once. This sample comprised PBMCs, obtained on the day of the first yellow fever vaccination. Source of these receptors: a man between 18 and 29 years old who received the YFV17D yellow fever vaccine.

This clonotype was recorded at least ten times. The rearrangement uses TRBV5-1 and TRBJ2-1, with 9 bases identical to TRBD2. CDR3 length: 15 residues. J was trimmed by 8 bases and V by 0 bases; bases with no gene match: 6. Germline V CDR1 and CDR2: SGHRS, YFSETQ. The CDR3 DNA sequence: TGCGCCAGCAGCTTGGGTACTAGCGGGTTCCATGAGCAGTTCTTC. This gives the protein CASSLGTSGFHEQFF. Complete variable domain (other parts from reference TRBV5-1 and TRBJ2-1): KAGVTQTPRYLIKTRGQQVTLSCSPISGHRSVSWYQQTPGQGLQFLFEYFSETQRNKGNFPGRFSGRQFSNSRSEMNVSTLELGDSALYLCASSLGTSGFHEQFFGPGTRLTVL.

The chain links TRBV20-1 to TRBJ2-3, with 7 bases identical to TRBD1. Germline V gene data show CDR1 as DFQATT and CDR2 as SNEGSKA (reference sequence). There are 14 residues in the CDR3. Trimming cost V 5 bases and J 2 bases; bases outside gene matches: 7. The CDR3 sequence is CSAHRDRNTDTQYF. CDR3 DNA sequence: TGCAGTGCTCACCGGGACAGAAACACAGATACGCAGTATTTT.

This clonotype was detected ten times or more. This chain connects TRBV6-2 or TRBV6-3 to TRBJ2-7; D gene ambiguous. Germline V lookup: CDR1 MNHEY, CDR2 SVGEGT. This CDR3 contains 12 residues. V shed 6 bases and J shed 4 bases, with 10 bases lying between them. CDR3 coding DNA: TGTGCCAGCAGCAGAGCGAGTTACGAGCAGTACGTC. It is translated as CASSRASYEQYV.

In its sample, this clonotype was seen many times. The chain couples TRBV20-1 to TRBJ2-3, with TRBD2 matching over 8 bases. V gave up 4 bases and J gave up 9 bases; unmatched junction bases: 9. Germline-derived CDR1 and CDR2 are DFQATT and SNEGSKA (reference sequence). This CDR3 region has 13 residues. The CDR3 sequence is CSATGTSGRTQYF. CDR3 coding DNA: TGCAGTGCTACCGGGACTAGTGGTAGGACGCAGTATTTT.

This clonotype has more than one count but fewer than ten. This chain uses TRBV7-6 with TRBJ1-1; D possibly corresponds to TRBD1 (6 bases). Germline CDR1 SGHVS, CDR2 FNYEAQ. The CDR3 is made up of 15 amino acids. Trimming pared 2 bases from V and 1 base from J, leaving 11 bases between. The DNA for the CDR3 is TGTGCCAGCAGCTTACCGCCGACAGGGAACACTGAAGCTTTCTTT. Protein product: CASSLPPTGNTEAFF. Looking up the rest from reference TRBV7-6 and TRBJ1-1 gives the full variable domain: GAGVSQSPRYKVTKRGQDVALRCDPISGHVSLYWYRQALGQGPEFLTYFNYEAQQDKSGLPNDRFSAERPEGSISTLTIQRTEQRDSAMYRCASSLPPTGNTEAFFGQGTRLTVV.

V gene TRBV18 combines with J gene TRBJ1-1; TRBD1 might be the D (5 bases). The germline V gene encodes CDR1 KGHSH and CDR2 LQKENI. Deletions cut 3 bases from V and 2 bases from J, with 16 bases between. The length of the CDR3 is 16 residues. The CDR3 DNA reads as TGTGCCAGCTCACCGGGCACAGGCCAACACAACACTGAAGCTTTCTTT. Translating gives CASSPGTGQHNTEAFF.

The chain carries TRBV6-5 and TRBJ2-3; 8 bases line up with TRBD1. The V gene's germline CDR1 is MNHEY and CDR2 SVGAGI. Trimming at V came to 2 bases and at J to 2 bases, leaving 3 bases not matched to a gene. CDR3 length: 15 residues. CDR3 protein: CASSYGTGLTDTQYF. The CDR3 coding sequence is TGTGCCAGCAGTTACGGGACAGGACTCACAGATACGCAGTATTTT.

This clonotype was seen a few times. The rearrangement joins TRBV5-1 to TRBJ1-2; 7 bases map to TRBD1. In germline, CDR1 is SGHRS, CDR2 YFSETQ. The CDR3 sequence is 13 residues long. The V segment lost 5 bases and the J segment 5 bases; nucleotides outside the gene matches: 6. CDR3: CASSYDREYGYTF. DNA for the CDR3: TGCGCCAGCAGTTATGACAGGGAGTATGGCTACACCTTC.

This clonotype occurred a few times. This chain uses TRBV4-3 with TRBJ1-2, with unresolved D. Germline values: CDR1 LGHNA, CDR2 YSLEER. Trimming took off 0 bases at V and 4 bases at J, with 9 bases between the two ends. The CDR3 consists of 14 residues. The CDR3, as DNA: TGCGCCAGCAGCCAAGATCACGGCTTCTATGGCTACACCTTC. Translating it yields CASSQDHGFYGYTF.

This clonotype was recorded many times. The J gene is TRBJ2-2, the V gene TRBV7-9; no reliable D call. Germline assignment: CDR1 SEHNR and CDR2 FQNEAQ (reference sequence). V was pared by 3 bases and J by 5 bases, with 7 bases between. This CDR3 spans 13 amino acids. The CDR3 DNA reads TGTGCCAGCAGCTTTGCGGTTACCGGGGAGCTGTTTTTT. Residues: CASSFAVTGELFF.

In this sample, this clonotype turned up a few times. The chain carries TRBV28 and TRBJ1-2; D not resolved. Germline V CDR1 and CDR2: MDHEN, SYDVKM. The CDR3 totals 14 residues. V was clipped by 2 bases and J by 4 bases, with 11 bases between them. The CDR3 region has the DNA TGTGCCAGCAGTTTAATTGGGGAGACCTATGGCTACACCTTC. This codes for CASSLIGETYGYTF.

This clonotype appeared a few times. V is TRBV6-5 and J is TRBJ2-3; D may be TRBD2 (5 bases). The germline V gene has CDR1 MNHEY and CDR2 SVGAGI. Trimming left V 2 bases short and J 5 bases short, with 11 bases between. The CDR3 is 14 residues long. The CDR3, as DNA: TGTGCCAGCAGTTACACGGGTCGGGGAGATACGCAGTATTTT. Translated: CASSYTGRGDTQYF.

This chain links TRBV28 with TRBJ1-1; D is undetermined. This CDR3 has 12 residues. Germline values: CDR1 MDHEN, CDR2 SYDVKM. Trimming removed 4 bases from V and 11 bases from J, with 14 bases in between. CDR3 amino acids: CASSSYTDEAFF. CDR3 nucleotides: TGTGCCAGCAGTTCGTACACTGACGAGGCTTTCTTT.

In nucleotides, the CDR3 is TGCGCCAGCAGCTTGGGATCGTCAATGGAAGATACGCAGTATTTT. This gives the protein CASSLGSSMEDTQYF. V and J are TRBV5-1 and TRBJ2-3; no firm D call. V lost 0 bases and J 5 bases, leaving 13 bases between the germline ends. Per germline, CDR1 SGHRS and CDR2 YFSETQ. The CDR3 runs 15 residues. Filled out from reference TRBV5-1 and TRBJ2-3, the complete variable domain reads KAGVTQTPRYLIKTRGQQVTLSCSPISGHRSVSWYQQTPGQGLQFLFEYFSETQRNKGNFPGRFSGRQFSNSRSEMNVSTLELGDSALYLCASSLGSSMEDTQYFGPGTRLTVL.

This clonotype was seen a few times. J is TRBJ2-5 and V is TRBV24-1; the D gene could be TRBD1 or TRBD2 (6 bases each). The CDR3 sequence is 13 residues long. The V end lost 5 bases, the J end lost 5 bases, and 11 bases lay between the germline ends. Germline values: CDR1 KGHDR, CDR2 SFDVKD. CDR3 amino acids: CATSGGARETQYF. Written as DNA, the CDR3 is TGTGCCACCAGTGGGGGGGCGCGGGAGACCCAGTACTTC.

The chain joins TRBV25-1 to TRBJ1-3; D gene ambiguous. V lost 2 bases to trimming and J lost 5 bases, with 7 bases between them. Germline assignment: CDR1 MGHDK and CDR2 SYGVNS. CDR3 length: 13 amino acids. CDR3 nucleotides: TGTGCCAGCAGTGAACCGCTCCGAAACACCATATATTTT. It specifies CASSEPLRNTIYF. The variable domain in full, with the rest retrieved from reference TRBV25-1 and TRBJ1-3, is EADIYQTPRYLVIGTGKKITLECSQTMGHDKMYWYQQDPGMELHLIHYSYGVNSTEKGDLSSESTVSRIRTEHFPLTLESARPSHTSQYLCASSEPLRNTIYFGEGSWLTVV.

The chain combines TRBV12-3 or TRBV12-4 with TRBJ1-1; D unclear. The CDR3 spans 12 residues. V was cut by 7 bases and J by 4 bases, with 10 bases left in between. The CDR3 reads CASTGFGTEAFF. CDR3 sequence (DNA): TGTGCCAGCACCGGGTTCGGCACTGAAGCTTTCTTT.

The J gene is TRBJ1-2, the V gene TRBV7-2, with D uncertain. Germline CDR1 SGHTA, CDR2 FQGNSA. The CDR3 is 13 amino acids. V was clipped by 5 bases and J by 3 bases, with 10 bases between them. As DNA, the CDR3 is TGTGCCAGCAGCCAGTGGGCCGACTATGGCTACACCTTC. As protein: CASSQWADYGYTF.